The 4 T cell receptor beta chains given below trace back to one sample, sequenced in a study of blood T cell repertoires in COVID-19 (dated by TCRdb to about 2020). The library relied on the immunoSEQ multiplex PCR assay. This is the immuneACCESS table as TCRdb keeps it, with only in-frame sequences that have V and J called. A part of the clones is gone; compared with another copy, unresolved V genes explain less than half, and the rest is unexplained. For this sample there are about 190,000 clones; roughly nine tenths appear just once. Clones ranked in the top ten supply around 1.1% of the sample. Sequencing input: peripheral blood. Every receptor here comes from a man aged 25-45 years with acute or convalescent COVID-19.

The CDR3, as DNA: TGTGCCAGCAGTTTTGGAGATCGCTATGGCTACACCTTC. Its translation is CASSFGDRYGYTF. This chain uses TRBV28 with TRBJ1-2, with unresolved D. The CDR3 is 13 amino acids. Germline V gives CDR1 MDHEN, CDR2 SYDVKM. V shed 3 bases and J shed 4 bases, with 9 bases lying between them.

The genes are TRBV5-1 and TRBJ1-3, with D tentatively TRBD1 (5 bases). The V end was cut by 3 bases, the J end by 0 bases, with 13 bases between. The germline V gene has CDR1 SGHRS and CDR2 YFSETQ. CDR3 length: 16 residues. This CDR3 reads CASSSLAGVSGNTIYF. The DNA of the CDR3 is TGCGCCAGCAGCTCCCTCGCGGGGGTCTCTGGAAACACCATATATTTT.

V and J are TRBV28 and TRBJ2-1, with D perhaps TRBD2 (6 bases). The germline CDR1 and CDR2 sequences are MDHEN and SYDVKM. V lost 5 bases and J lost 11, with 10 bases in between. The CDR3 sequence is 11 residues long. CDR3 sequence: CASSLGTQQFF. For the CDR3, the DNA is TGTGCCAGCAGTCTCGGGACTCAGCAGTTCTTC.

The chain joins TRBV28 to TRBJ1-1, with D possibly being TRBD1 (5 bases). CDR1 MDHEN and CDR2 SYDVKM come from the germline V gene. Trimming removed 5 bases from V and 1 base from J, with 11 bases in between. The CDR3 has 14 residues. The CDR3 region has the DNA TGTGCCAGCAGTCTGATGGGGCAGAACACTGAAGCTTTCTTT. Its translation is CASSLMGQNTEAFF. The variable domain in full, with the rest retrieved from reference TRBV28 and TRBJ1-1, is DVKVTQSSRYLVKRTGEKVFLECVQDMDHENMFWYRQDPGLGLRLIYFSYDVKMKEKGDIPEGYSVSREKKERFSLILESASTNQTSMYLCASSLMGQNTEAFFGQGTRLTVV.